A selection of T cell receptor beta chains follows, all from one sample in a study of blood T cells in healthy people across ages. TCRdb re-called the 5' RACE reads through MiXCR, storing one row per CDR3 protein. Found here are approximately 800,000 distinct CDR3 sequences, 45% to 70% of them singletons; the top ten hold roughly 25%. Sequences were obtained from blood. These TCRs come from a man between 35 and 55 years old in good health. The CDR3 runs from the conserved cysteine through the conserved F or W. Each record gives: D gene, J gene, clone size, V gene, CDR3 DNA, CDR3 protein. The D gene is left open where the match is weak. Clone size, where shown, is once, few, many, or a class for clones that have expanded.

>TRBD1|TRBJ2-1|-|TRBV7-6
TGTGCCAGCAGCCAACAGGGGGGATCCAATGAGCAGTTCTTC
CASSQQGGSNEQFF
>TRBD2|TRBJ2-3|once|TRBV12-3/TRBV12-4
TGTGCCAGCAGTAGGACTAGCAGTTTTAGCACAGATACGCAGTATTTT
CASSRTSSFSTDTQYF
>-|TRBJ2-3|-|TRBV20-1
TGCAGTGCTAGAGTGCTGGCAGCGGTCGACACAGATACGCAGTATTTT
CSARVLAAVDTDTQYF
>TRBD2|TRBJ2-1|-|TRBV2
TGTGCCAGCAGTGAAGCGCGGCTAGCGGGGGGTAACAATGAGCAGTTCTTC
CASSEARLAGGNNEQFF
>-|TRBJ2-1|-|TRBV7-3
TGTGCCAGCAGCTCGAAACGCGACTACTACAATGAGCAGTTCTTC
CASSSKRDYYNEQFF
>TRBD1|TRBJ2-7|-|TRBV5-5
TGTGCCAGCAGCTCAGGACAGGGGGCGCGGTACGAGCAGTACTTC
CASSSGQGARYEQYF
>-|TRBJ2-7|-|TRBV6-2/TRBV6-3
TGTGCCAGCTACGAGACAGGATCCCCAAGAGGAACCCAGTACTTC
CASYETGSPRGTQYF
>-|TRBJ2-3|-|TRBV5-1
TGCGCCAGCTGCTTGGGTTTATCAGATACGCAGTATTTT
CASCLGLSDTQYF
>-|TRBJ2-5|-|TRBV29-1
TGCAGCTCGGCGGGGCCCCAAGAGACCCAGTACTTC
CSSAGPQETQYF
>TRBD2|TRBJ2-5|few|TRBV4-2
TGTGCCAGCAGCCAGGGAACTAGCGGGAGGAATGGGGAGACCCAGTACTTC
CASSQGTSGRNGETQYF
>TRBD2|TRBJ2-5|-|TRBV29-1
TGCAGCGTGGATAGACTAGCGGGGACACAAGAGACCCAGTACTTC
CSVDRLAGTQETQYF
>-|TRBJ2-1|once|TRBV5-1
TGCGCCAGCAGCTTGGGGGGGGTTGGGGACTACAATGAGCAGTTCTTC
CASSLGGVGDYNEQFF
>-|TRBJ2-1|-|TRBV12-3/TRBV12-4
TGTGCCAGCAGTTTCGGTTTTAGGGAGAACACGACAAATGAGCAGTTCTTC
CASSFGFRENTTNEQFF
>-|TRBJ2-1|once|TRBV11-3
TGTGCCAGCAGCTGGGACTACAATGAGCAGTTCTTC
CASSWDYNEQFF
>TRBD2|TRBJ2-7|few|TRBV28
TGTGCCAGCAGTATTAGCGGGAATCGGTACGAGCAGTACTTC
CASSISGNRYEQYF
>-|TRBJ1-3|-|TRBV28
TGTGCCAGCAAAGCAGAACCAACCTGGGGAAACACCATATATTTT
CASKAEPTWGNTIYF
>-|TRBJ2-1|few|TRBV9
TGTGCCAGCAGCGTAGACGTAGGCTCCTACAATGAGCAGTTCTTC
CASSVDVGSYNEQFF